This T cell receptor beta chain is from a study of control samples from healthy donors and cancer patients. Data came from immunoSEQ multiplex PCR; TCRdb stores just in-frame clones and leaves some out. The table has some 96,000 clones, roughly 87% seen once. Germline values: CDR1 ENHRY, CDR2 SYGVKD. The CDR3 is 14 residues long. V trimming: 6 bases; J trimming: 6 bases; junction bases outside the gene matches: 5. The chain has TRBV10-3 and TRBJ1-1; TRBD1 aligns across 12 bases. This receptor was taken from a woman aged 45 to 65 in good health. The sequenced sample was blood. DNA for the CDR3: TGTGCCATCAGCCAGGGACAGGGGGCTTCTGAAGCTTTCTTT. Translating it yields CAISQGQGASEAFF.